This TCR beta chain emerged from a study of blood T cells in healthy people across ages. The study's findings and limits: Roughly linear age-related decline in beta diversity appeared, significant by age around 42.

There were healthy Caucasian individuals from Russia, aged about 6 to 100, serving as donors. The sample, about 10 milliliters of peripheral blood, was drawn from each donor. Sample-barcoded 5' priming and a J-beta primer mix drove a second PCR of 7 to 11 cycles. The template-switch adaptor was a 5' adaptor with 12 random nucleotides. It tagged each cDNA molecule. TCRdb re-derived calls from the 5' RACE reads in MiXCR, one entry per CDR3 protein. The sample gives some 790,000 distinct CDR3 sequences, 25% to 35% of which show up once; around a sixth is in the top ten. This CDR3 has 14 residues. The ends were cut back, 8 bases at V and 7 bases at J, with 17 bases in the middle. Germline V gene sequence: CDR1 KGHSH, CDR2 LQKENI. In its sample, this clonotype was seen a few times. Its antigen is still unknown.

This TCR came from a woman of 80 years or more in good health. The V call is TRBV18, the J call TRBJ2-2; D perhaps matches TRBD2 (6 bases). Sequencing input: blood. CDR3 bases: TGTGCCAGCCTCCGGGACTCCGGCATCGGGGAGCTGTTTTTT. Translation: CASLRDSGIGELFF.